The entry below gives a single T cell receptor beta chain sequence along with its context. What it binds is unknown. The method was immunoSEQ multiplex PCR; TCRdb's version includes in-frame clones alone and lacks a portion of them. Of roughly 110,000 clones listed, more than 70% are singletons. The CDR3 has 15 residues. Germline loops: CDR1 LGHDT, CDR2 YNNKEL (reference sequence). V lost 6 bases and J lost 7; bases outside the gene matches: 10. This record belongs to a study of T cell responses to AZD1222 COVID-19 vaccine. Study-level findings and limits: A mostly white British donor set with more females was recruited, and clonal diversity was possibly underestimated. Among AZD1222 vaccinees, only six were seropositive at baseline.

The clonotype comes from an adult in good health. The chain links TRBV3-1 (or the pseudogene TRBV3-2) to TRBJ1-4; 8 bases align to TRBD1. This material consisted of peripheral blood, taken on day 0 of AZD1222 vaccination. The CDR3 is CASRPDRGKGEKLFF. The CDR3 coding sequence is TGTGCCAGCAGGCCCGACAGGGGCAAAGGTGAAAAACTGTTTTTT.